This T cell receptor beta chain was sequenced in a study of response to subunit inactivated influenza vaccine. Overall study findings and caveats: Authors suggested each seasonal influenza vaccination recruits few new T cells.

The sample holds a few counts of this clonotype. Its antigen is undetermined. From germline, CDR1 is DFQATT and CDR2 SNEGSKA (reference sequence). The CDR3 loop spans 17 amino acids. Germline trimming cut 1 base from V and 2 bases from J; bases unmatched to any gene: 12. TCRdb analysed the RT-PCR reads with MiXCR anew, one entry per CDR3 protein. The sample carries a few hundred thousand distinct CDR3 sequences, 20% to 25% recorded once. This sample comprised PBMCs from blood, obtained 21 months after vaccination. The chain carries TRBV20-1 and TRBJ2-3; 7 bases align to TRBD2. The sequence was obtained from a man aged 45 to 70 who received an inactivated influenza vaccine. The CDR3 bases are TGCAGTGCTAGAGGAGGATTAACGGGACTACACACAGATACGCAGTATTTT. It yields the protein CSARGGLTGLHTDTQYF.